This paragraph reports one T cell receptor beta chain. TCRdb's copy holds only in-frame clones and misses some; the assay was immunoSEQ multiplex PCR. The sample records 400,000 or so clones, roughly 90% being singletons. This specimen comes from a study of blood T cell repertoires in COVID-19. Study in general: The United States, Italy and Spain supplied acute and convalescent COVID-19 samples.

This CDR3 comprises 13 residues. Per the germline V gene, CDR1 is SGHNT and CDR2 is YENEEA. Trimming removed 0 bases from V and 6 bases from J, with 9 bases in between. Sequencing was done on a sample of peripheral blood. V and J are TRBV11-3 and TRBJ2-7; a possible D gene is TRBD2 (5 bases). The sequence was obtained from a man younger than 35 with COVID-19, enrolled during active disease. The CDR3: CASSLENGIEQYF. CDR3 DNA: TGTGCCAGCAGCTTAGAAAACGGGATCGAGCAGTACTTC.